The 16 T cell receptor beta chains listed next were all sequenced from one sample in a study of cytomegalovirus exposure and HLA in healthy donors (dated by TCRdb to about 2017). Receptor amplification or capture employed the immunoSEQ multiplex PCR assay. Drawn from immuneACCESS, this table holds only the in-frame rearrangements with V and J called that TCRdb kept. Clones are partly lost; checked studies trace under half to an unresolved V gene and leave the rest unexplained. The sample table lists 150,000 to 200,000 clones, around four fifths of them with a count of one. The ten largest clones add up to 2% to 2.5% of the sample. The sample consisted of PBMCs. All receptors come from a man aged 25-45 years in good health and CMV-seropositive.

CDR3 DNA sequence: TGTGCCAGCAGTTCCTCAACTTTTAGCAATCAGCCCCAGCATTTT. Protein sequence: CASSSSTFSNQPQHF. The chain is built from TRBV27 and TRBJ1-5, with D unresolved. The V end lost 4 bases, the J end lost 0 bases, and 10 bases lay between the germline ends. The CDR3 totals 15 residues. Germline-derived CDR1 and CDR2 are MNHEY and SMNVEV (reference sequence).

The sample holds a few counts of this clone. V usage is TRBV7-9 and J usage is TRBJ2-7, with D possibly matching TRBD2 (5 bases). In germline, CDR1 is SEHNR, CDR2 FQNEAQ (reference sequence). This CDR3 spans 13 amino acids. Trimming stripped 0 bases from V and 7 bases from J, with 10 bases between. The CDR3 is CASSLAAGGEQYF. For the CDR3, the DNA is TGTGCCAGCAGCTTAGCAGCCGGAGGAGAGCAGTACTTC.

The CDR3: CSVEGQTTYEQYF. In nucleotides, the CDR3 is TGCAGCGTTGAGGGACAGACTACCTACGAGCAGTACTTC. The gene calls are TRBV29-1 and TRBJ2-7; 7 nucleotides agree with TRBD1. Germline CDR1 is SQVTM and CDR2 is ANQGSEA. V shed 3 bases, J shed 2 bases, and the junction held 4 bases outside the gene matches. CDR3 size: 13 residues.

The chain employs TRBV6-5 and TRBJ2-2; no clear D. This CDR3 is built from 13 residues. CDR1 MNHEY and CDR2 SVGAGI come from the germline V gene. The V and J ends lost 0 bases and 6 bases respectively, with 5 bases between them. CDR3 DNA sequence: TGTGCCAGCAGTTACTCGACACCCGGGGAGCTGTTTTTT. Translating gives CASSYSTPGELFF.

The chain carries TRBV29-1 and TRBJ1-4; D not resolved. Trimming took off 6 bases at V and 8 bases at J, with 10 bases between the two ends. The CDR3 length is 11 residues. Germline V gene data show CDR1 as SQVTM and CDR2 as ANQGSEA. CDR3 protein: CSVEIWEKLFF. The CDR3 DNA reads TGCAGCGTCGAGATTTGGGAAAAACTGTTTTTT.

CDR3 region: CASSLGGPFSGNTIYF. The CDR3, as DNA: TGCGCCAGCAGCTTAGGCGGGCCGTTCTCTGGAAACACCATATATTTT. This sequence joins TRBV5-1 and TRBJ1-3; no clear D gene. The CDR3 contains 16 residues. Per the germline V gene, CDR1 is SGHRS and CDR2 is YFSETQ. The ends were cut back, 2 bases at V and 0 bases at J, with 12 bases in the middle.

V usage is TRBV4-1 and J usage is TRBJ2-1, with 7 nucleotides matching TRBD1. The CDR3 runs 11 residues. Germline V gives CDR1 MGHRA, CDR2 YSYEKL. V shed 7 bases, J shed 9 bases, and the junction held 3 bases outside the gene matches. Here the CDR3 reads CASKGGLEQFF. The CDR3 region has the DNA TGCGCCAGCAAAGGGGGCCTTGAGCAGTTCTTC.

A single count supports this clone. The V and J genes are TRBV11-1 and TRBJ2-2; the match to TRBD2 covers 7 bases. V lost 5 bases, J lost 9 bases, and 15 bases stayed unmatched. This CDR3 spans 16 amino acids. The germline CDR1 and CDR2 sequences are SGHAT and FQDESV (reference sequence). The CDR3 loop reads CASSPTGTTFYRELFF. DNA of the CDR3: TGTGCCAGCAGCCCAACTGGGACTACCTTCTACCGGGAGCTGTTTTTT.

The gene calls are TRBV7-2 and TRBJ2-7; the D gene is possibly TRBD1 (5 bases). The V and J ends lost 3 bases and 5 bases respectively, with 8 bases between them. Germline assignment: CDR1 SGHTA and CDR2 FQGNSA. This CDR3 comprises 12 residues. For the CDR3, the DNA is TGTGCCAGCAGCTTCAGGGCCAACGAGCAGTACTTC. This gives the protein CASSFRANEQYF. Combining the CDR3 with reference TRBV7-2 and TRBJ2-7 gives the whole variable domain GAGVSQSPSNKVTEKGKDVELRCDPISGHTALYWYRQSLGQGLEFLIYFQGNSAPDKSGLPSDRFSAERTGGSVSTLTIQRTQQEDSAVYLCASSFRANEQYFGPGTRLTVT.

This clone was seen a single time. This chain joins TRBV5-1 and TRBJ1-2; D remains ambiguous. Deletions cut 3 bases from V and 0 bases from J, with 15 bases between. This CDR3 has 16 residues. Germline values: CDR1 SGHRS, CDR2 YFSETQ. The CDR3 loop reads CASSSQMELANYGYTF. CDR3 coding DNA: TGCGCCAGCAGCTCCCAAATGGAGTTAGCTAACTATGGCTACACCTTC.

This clone was seen more than once but under ten times. The chain uses TRBV6-7 and TRBJ1-2; TRBD1 agrees at 8 bases. TRBV6-7 is labeled an ORF, and its function is uncertain. The CDR3 runs 11 residues. The junction had 0 bases not matched to a gene; V was cut back by 4 bases and J by 8 bases. The CDR3 DNA reads TGTGCCAGCAGTTGGACAGGGGGCTACACCTTC. Protein sequence: CASSWTGGYTF.

The chain combines TRBV5-6 with TRBJ1-2; tentative D call: TRBD1 (6 bases). The CDR3 is 14 residues long. CDR1 is SGHDT, CDR2 YYEEEE, per germline. V was trimmed by 7 bases and J by 5 bases, leaving 18 bases between them. The CDR3 sequence is CASELMGARYGYTF. CDR3 DNA: TGTGCCAGCGAGCTCATGGGGGCGAGGTATGGCTACACCTTC. Full variable domain (remainder filled in from reference TRBV5-6 and TRBJ1-2): DAGVTQSPTHLIKTRGQQVTLRCSPKSGHDTVSWYQQALGQGPQFIFQYYEEEERQRGNFPDRFSGHQFPNYSSELNVNALLLGDSALYLCASELMGARYGYTFGSGTRLTVV.

V usage is TRBV9 and J usage is TRBJ1-3, with D perhaps TRBD1 (5 bases). CDR3 size: 13 residues. Germline loops: CDR1 SGDLS, CDR2 YYNGEE. The V gene lost 8 bases and the J gene lost 0 bases, with 9 bases spanning the gap. CDR3 coding DNA: TGTGCCAGTGGACACAACTCTGGAAACACCATATATTTT. Amino acids: CASGHNSGNTIYF.

The V and J genes are TRBV5-1 and TRBJ2-5; TRBD1 matches at 9 bases. Trimming at V came to 2 bases and at J to 2 bases, leaving 7 bases not matched to a gene. This CDR3 is built from 16 residues. Germline CDR1 SGHRS, CDR2 YFSETQ. Written as DNA, the CDR3 is TGCGCCAGCAGCTTAGGTGGGACAGGGAAACAAGAGACCCAGTACTTC. As protein: CASSLGGTGKQETQYF. Variable domain in full (rest from reference TRBV5-1 and TRBJ2-5): KAGVTQTPRYLIKTRGQQVTLSCSPISGHRSVSWYQQTPGQGLQFLFEYFSETQRNKGNFPGRFSGRQFSNSRSEMNVSTLELGDSALYLCASSLGGTGKQETQYFGPGTRLLVL.

The V gene is TRBV5-6, the J gene TRBJ1-2; 9 positions match TRBD1. The CDR3 is 16 residues long. Trimming removed 5 bases from V and 5 bases from J; junction bases left unmatched: 13. The germline gives CDR1 SGHDT, CDR2 YYEEEE. CDR3 in amino acids: CASSLLSGQGPYGYTF. The CDR3 region has the DNA TGTGCCAGCAGTTTACTTTCGGGACAGGGTCCATATGGCTACACCTTC.

The chain has TRBV4-1 and TRBJ2-3; 8 bases line up with TRBD2. CDR3 length: 19 residues. The trim removed 0 bases at V and 2 bases at J, leaving 13 bases unmatched. CDR1 and CDR2 from the germline V gene are MGHRA and YSYEKL. CDR3 coding DNA: TGCGCCAGCAGCCAAGACCACCCCCTGAGCGGGGGTTACACAGATACGCAGTATTTT. Its protein is CASSQDHPLSGGYTDTQYF.